This T cell receptor beta chain derives from a study of blood T cell repertoires in COVID-19. Turning to the study itself: Acute-phase and convalescent COVID-19 samples originated in the United States, Italy and Spain. The analysed material was cDNA or gDNA that came from T cells, B-cell-depleted T cells, or PBMCs.

A Seattle source enrolled patients during active infection and followed them longitudinally. This clone turned up a few times. In the original processing: Amplified reference gene primers provided the basis for estimating nucleated cell counts. Using immunoSEQ multiplex PCR, the repertoire was profiled, and TCRdb retains in-frame clones only, with some absent. The V and J calls and clone size were taken over from that table, and D and trimming were inferred from the DNA. The sample contains about 370,000 clones, 70% to 90% of which appear only once. The sequencing input was peripheral blood. The sequence was obtained from a woman aged 25 to 39 with COVID-19, enrolled during active disease.

The CDR3 DNA is TGTGCCAGCAGCTTCGGACTAGTCTCCGAGCAGTACTTC. Protein product: CASSFGLVSEQYF. This chain joins TRBV7-6 and TRBJ2-7; TRBD2 matches 7 bases. CDR3 size: 13 residues. In germline, CDR1 is SGHVS, CDR2 FNYEAQ. J was trimmed by 6 bases and V by 3 bases; bases with no gene match: 5.